Below, one TCR beta chain is given with its context. The target antigen is unknown. This entry comes from a study of T-cell memory formation after mild COVID-19. Study overall: Clusters of TCRs were largely donor specific.

TCRdb itself ran the 5' RACE reads through MiXCR, one entry per CDR3 protein. The sample records 150,000 to 200,000 distinct CDR3 sequences, about a fifth being singletons. Points from the study as a whole: There was no confirmation that second-wave clones peaking on day 37 were SARS-CoV-2 specific.

Germline assignment: CDR1 SGHVS and CDR2 FQNEAQ. This CDR3 spans 12 amino acids. Deletions cut 5 bases from V and 6 bases from J, with 10 bases between. Sequencing was done on a sample of PBMCs or a T cell subset sorted from them (not recorded which). This clonotype was obtained from an adult woman who had mild COVID-19 (a few samples of this study predate the infection). Cell type and time point are not known. V usage is TRBV7-8 and J usage is TRBJ1-2, with no clear D. The CDR3 sequence: CASSLLPDGYTF. CDR3 nucleotides: TGTGCCAGCAGCCTACTCCCCGATGGCTACACCTTC.